This T cell receptor beta chain was captured by sequencing in a study of vaccination effects on CD4 cells after COVID-19. Study-level background: Participants completed two doses of the BNT162b2 or mRNA-1273 vaccine. Whole-study findings and limits: Vaccine- and infection-induced clones showed marked clonal contraction late following vaccination. No early post-infection timepoints were available in the study, which also included few convalescent patients.

In germline, CDR1 is MNHNY, CDR2 SVGAGI (reference sequence). CDR3 length equals 15 residues. Trimming took off 0 bases at V and 2 bases at J, with 10 bases between the two ends. Cells that had been cultured for approximately eleven days were the source of isolated CD4+ T cells. On days 3 and 7, fresh IL-2 medium replaced half the medium. As to this clone: Its antigen remains unknown.

Produced via immunoSEQ multiplex PCR; TCRdb's table is partial and in-frame only. The sample has under 50,000 clones; around 67% are singletons. V gene TRBV6-6 combines with J gene TRBJ2-5; D is unresolved. The sequence derives from a human donor who received a COVID-19 vaccine. This sample comprised CD4+ T cells from PBMCs cultured without peptide, obtained before COVID-19 vaccination. CDR3 coding DNA: TGTGCCAGCAGTTACTCGAATAGCCTACAAGAGACCCAGTACTTC. Its protein is CASSYSNSLQETQYF.